This TCR beta chain is from a study of control samples from healthy donors and cancer patients. Generated by immunoSEQ multiplex PCR, the TCRdb table keeps only in-frame clones and is missing some. This table has some 140,000 clones, around 95% appearing once. J gave up 3 bases and V 6 bases, and 2 bases lay outside the gene matches. CDR3 length: 13 residues. Germline CDR1 reads MNHEY; CDR2 reads SVGAGI. Sequenced material: blood. The genes are TRBV6-5 and TRBJ2-3, with 8 bases lining up with TRBD1. This receptor was identified in a man in his forties in good health. The CDR3 DNA is TGTGCCAGCAGGGACAGGGTTACAGATACGCAGTATTTT. This sequence encodes CASRDRVTDTQYF.